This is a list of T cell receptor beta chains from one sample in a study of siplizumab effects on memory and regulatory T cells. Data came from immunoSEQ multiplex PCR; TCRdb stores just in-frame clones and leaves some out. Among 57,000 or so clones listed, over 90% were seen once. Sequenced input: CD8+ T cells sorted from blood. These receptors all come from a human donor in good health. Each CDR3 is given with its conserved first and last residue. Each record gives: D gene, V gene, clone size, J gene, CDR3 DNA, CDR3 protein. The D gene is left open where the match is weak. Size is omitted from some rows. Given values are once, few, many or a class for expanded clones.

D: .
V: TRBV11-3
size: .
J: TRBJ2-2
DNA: TGTGCCAGCAGCTTAGATCGGAACACCGGGGAGCTGTTTTTT
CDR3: CASSLDRNTGELFF

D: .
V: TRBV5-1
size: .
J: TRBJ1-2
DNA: TGCGCCAGCAGCTTGGGACTCGGAGGGGGTCATACGGGTACCGGCTACACCTTC
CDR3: CASSLGLGGGHTGTGYTF

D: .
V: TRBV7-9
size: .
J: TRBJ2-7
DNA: TGTGCCAGCAGCCAGGGGCGGCTCGAGCAGTACTTC
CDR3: CASSQGRLEQYF

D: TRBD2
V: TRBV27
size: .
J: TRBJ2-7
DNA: TGTGCCAGCAGTTCCCTAGATCGGACTAGCGGCCACGAGCAGTACTTC
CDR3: CASSSLDRTSGHEQYF

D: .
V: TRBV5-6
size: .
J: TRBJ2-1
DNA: TGTGCCAGCAGCACGGACTGGAGCTCCTACAATGAGCAGTTCTTC
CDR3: CASSTDWSSYNEQFF

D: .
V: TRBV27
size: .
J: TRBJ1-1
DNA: TGTGCCAGCAGTTTATACAGGGACACTGAAGCTTTCTTT
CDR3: CASSLYRDTEAFF

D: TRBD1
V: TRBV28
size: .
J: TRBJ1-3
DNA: TGTGCCAGCAGTTCCATTCGGACAGGTAGAACTGGAAACACCATATATTTT
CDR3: CASSSIRTGRTGNTIYF

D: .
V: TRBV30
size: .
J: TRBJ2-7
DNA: TGTGCCTGGAGTGTACTACGGGCAGGGCAAAACTACGAGCAGTACTTC
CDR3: CAWSVLRAGQNYEQYF

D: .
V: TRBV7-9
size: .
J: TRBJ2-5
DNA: TGTGCCAGCAGCTTCTCGGAGCAAGAGACCCAGTACTTC
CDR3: CASSFSEQETQYF

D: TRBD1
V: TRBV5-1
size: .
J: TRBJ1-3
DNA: TGCGCCAGCTCCGGGACAGGGGCCGGAAACACCATATATTTT
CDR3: CASSGTGAGNTIYF

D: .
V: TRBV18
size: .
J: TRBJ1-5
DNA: TGTGCCAGCTCACCATCTCTTCTCCACTCATCGCATCAGCCCCAGCATTTT
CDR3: CASSPSLLHSSHQPQHF

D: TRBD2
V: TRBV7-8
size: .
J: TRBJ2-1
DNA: TGTGCCAGCAGCTTATCTAGCGGGAGAGATGAGCAGTTCTTC
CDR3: CASSLSSGRDEQFF

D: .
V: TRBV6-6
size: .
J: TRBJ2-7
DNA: TGTGCCAGCAGTTACTCCCTCGACCCTGGCTACGAGCAGTACTTC
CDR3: CASSYSLDPGYEQYF

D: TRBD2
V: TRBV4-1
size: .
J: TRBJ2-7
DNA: TGCGCCAGCAGCCAAACTAGCGGGAGCTCCTACGAGCAGTACTTC
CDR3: CASSQTSGSSYEQYF

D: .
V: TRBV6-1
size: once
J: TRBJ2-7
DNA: TGTGCCAGCAGGGGCCGGGACTCGGAATACTTC
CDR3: CASRGRDSEYF

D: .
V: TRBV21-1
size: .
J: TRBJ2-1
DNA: TGTGCCAGCGGGCGGACAGGTCGGGATGAGCAGTTCTTC
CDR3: CASGRTGRDEQFF

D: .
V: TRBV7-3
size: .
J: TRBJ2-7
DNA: TGTGCCAGCAGCTTAATTCCCGGGTCAGAGCAGTACTTC
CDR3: CASSLIPGSEQYF

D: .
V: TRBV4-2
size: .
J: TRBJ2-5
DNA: TGTGCCAGCAGCCAAGATTTAGCGGTCCAAGAGACCCAGTACTTC
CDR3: CASSQDLAVQETQYF

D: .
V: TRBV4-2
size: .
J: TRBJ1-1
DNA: TGTGCCAGCAGCCAAGATATTGGGGTTATGAACACTGAAGCTTTCTTT
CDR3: CASSQDIGVMNTEAFF

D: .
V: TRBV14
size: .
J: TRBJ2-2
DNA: TGTGCCAGCAGCCCTATGTCCGGCACCGGGGAGCTGTTTTTT
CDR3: CASSPMSGTGELFF

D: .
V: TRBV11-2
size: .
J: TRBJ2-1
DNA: TGTGCCAGCAGCTTAGATCAAAGGCAGCCGCAGTTCTTC
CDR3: CASSLDQRQPQFF

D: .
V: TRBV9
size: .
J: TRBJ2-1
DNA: TGTGCCAGCAGCGTAGAGAATGAGCAGTTCTTC
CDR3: CASSVENEQFF

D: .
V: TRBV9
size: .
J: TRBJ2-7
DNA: TGTGCCAGCAGCGTAGCCGGGGGTACCTACGAGCAGTACTTC
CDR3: CASSVAGGTYEQYF

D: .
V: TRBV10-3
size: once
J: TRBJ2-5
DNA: TGTGCCATCAGTGACGGACGTGGAGAGACCCAGTACTTC
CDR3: CAISDGRGETQYF

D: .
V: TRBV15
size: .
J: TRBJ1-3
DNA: TGTGCCACCAGCCGCCCGGGCCCTAGCCGAAACACCATATATTTT
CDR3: CATSRPGPSRNTIYF

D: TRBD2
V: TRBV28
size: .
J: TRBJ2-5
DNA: TGTGCCAGCAGCCGCTCGGGGGGGACGGAGACCCAGTACTTC
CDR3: CASSRSGGTETQYF

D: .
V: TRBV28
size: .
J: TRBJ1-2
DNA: TGTGCCAGCAGGAAGGCCGCGGCTGGCTACACCTTC
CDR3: CASRKAAAGYTF

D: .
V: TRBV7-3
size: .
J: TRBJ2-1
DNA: TGTGCCAGCAGCCCCTACCCAATCTCCTACAATGAGCAGTTCTTC
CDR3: CASSPYPISYNEQFF

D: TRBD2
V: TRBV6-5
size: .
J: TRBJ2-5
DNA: TGTGCCAGCAGTCTAGCGGGAGCCGTTGGAGAGACCCAGTACTTC
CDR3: CASSLAGAVGETQYF

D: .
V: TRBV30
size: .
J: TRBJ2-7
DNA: TGTGCCTGGAGTCAGGGTACTCAACTCGAGCAGTACTTC
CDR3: CAWSQGTQLEQYF

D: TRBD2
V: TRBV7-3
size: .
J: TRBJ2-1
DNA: TGTGCCAGCAGCCCCCTAGCGGGTGGCTCCTACAATGAGCAGTTCTTC
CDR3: CASSPLAGGSYNEQFF

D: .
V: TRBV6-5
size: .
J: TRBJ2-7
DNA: TGTGCCACCGGGGGTAGCTCCTACGAGCAGTACTTC
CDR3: CATGGSSYEQYF

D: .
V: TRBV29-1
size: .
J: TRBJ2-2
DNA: TGCAGCGTTGTGTCGGGGGTGGGGAGCACCGGGGAGCTGTTTTTT
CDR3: CSVVSGVGSTGELFF